This T cell receptor beta chain is from a study of identical twins (TCRdb year 2016). Regarding the study in general: TCR alpha and beta repertoires from monozygotic twins, unrelated adults of various ages and cord blood were deep-sequenced to test whether fetal clonotypes persist. Replicate twin experiments were performed at different times using different library preparation protocols to rule out contamination. What the study reported, not specific to this receptor: Out-of-frame TCR alpha sharing in monozygotic twins was systematically underestimated by recombination models, whereas sharing between unrelated individuals was in agreement with the recombination models. Zero-insertion analyses could be partly confounded by invariant T cells such as MAIT and iNKT, although diverse VJ usage argued against such confounding for most clonotypes. Because the same donors could not be followed over many years, the conclusions depended on cross-sectional statistical analysis. Fewer insertions were carried by abundant cord blood beta clonotypes, a similar but weaker trend appeared in young adult naive repertoires, and no such trend appeared in memory repertoires. Excess twin sharing in beta out-of-frame sequences was weaker because fewer shared sequences lowered the signal-to-noise ratio. Compared with coincidental sharing between unrelated individuals, an excess of low generation-probability sequences was observed among out-of-frame TCR alpha sequences shared between twins.

Libraries were constructed by 5' RACE. The listed sequencing device is Illumina HiSeq 2000. A universal primer binding site was introduced by template switching, and a unique molecular identifier was present in the final cDNA, enabling accurate counting of TCR cDNA molecules. Specific primers in the conserved constant-segment region were used to synthesize first-strand cDNA for TCR alpha and beta chains. To control for contamination, every cDNA library was double barcoded, receiving both a SMART-Mk sample barcode and Illumina barcodes. Two successive PCR steps introduced TruSeq adapter sequences along with Illumina sample barcodes. Sequencing of the TCR alpha and beta cDNA libraries was done on the Illumina HiSeq platform using custom primers. In the original analysis: MiGEC was used to process raw reads and extract unique molecular identifiers, and MiXCR was used to find CDR3 positions. Recombination models were inferred per individual with the repgenHMM and IGoR tools using an EM algorithm. Shared clonotype analysis was performed with the tcR package in R, normalizing sharing by the product of cloneset sizes. To study raw recombination without the effects of thymic and clonal selection, out-of-frame nonproductive sequences were analyzed. TCRdb ran its own pipeline on the public reads, namely fastp trimming at Q25 and MiXCR clone calling, and kept in-frame beta chains. Rows matching on CDR3 protein sequence are summarized as one entry with the most common DNA and genes. The V and J calls here are based on TCRdb, not the publication. The sample records roughly 1,500,000 distinct CDR3 sequences, around a third of which are singletons. Approximately 0.25% of the sample is in the top ten clones.

This clonotype was detected only a few times. What this receptor recognizes is not known. It has no much larger one-base neighbor in the sample; base qualities were not kept. The CDR3 spans 15 residues, from the cysteine through the phenylalanine. Only the CDR3 part of the read is kept: 45 bases, read in frame from the first base. The V end loses 5 bases and the J end loses 0 bases, and a stretch of 12 bases separates them. CDR1 and CDR2 were assigned from the germline V gene as SGHAT and FQNNGV. All donors were healthy Caucasians. The sequencing sample was made of cord blood. The chain joins TRBV11-2 to TRBJ2-3; no D gene is confidently identified. This receptor was identified in a newborn girl in good health. CDR3 sequence: CASSQTIQSTDTQYF. The bases read TGTGCCAGCAGCCAGACCATCCAGAGCACAGATACGCAGTATTTT.